The present TCR beta chain was sequenced within a study of cytomegalovirus exposure and HLA in healthy donors. Study-level findings and limits: Sequence variants that were highly shared formed a cluster that was likely a sequencing artifact. Despite most TCR sequences being rare, some public TCRs occurred in many donors.

PCR used 60 Vbeta primers and 13 Jbeta primers. As originally analysed: Per a later analysis, the number of unique TCR beta chains was approximately 73 million, of which 10 million to 11 million were shared. Method: immunoSEQ multiplex PCR; TCRdb's copy keeps in-frame clones and lacks some. The V and J calls and the clone size are those of that table, but D and trimming were determined from the DNA. This sample has 76,000 or so clones, with 73% found just once. In the case of this clone: Its antigen is unidentified.

The length of the CDR3 is 15 residues. Germline CDR1 is SGHDN and CDR2 is FVKESK. Trimming took 1 base from V and 8 from J, leaving 17 bases between them. The clonotype comes from a woman aged 40 to 49 in good health and CMV-seropositive. The chain combines TRBV14 with TRBJ1-2; D is ambiguous. Source material: PBMCs. The CDR3 coding sequence is TGTGCCAGCAGCCAAGCGAGGGCCTGGGAGGAGGGCTACACCTTC. Translation: CASSQARAWEEGYTF.